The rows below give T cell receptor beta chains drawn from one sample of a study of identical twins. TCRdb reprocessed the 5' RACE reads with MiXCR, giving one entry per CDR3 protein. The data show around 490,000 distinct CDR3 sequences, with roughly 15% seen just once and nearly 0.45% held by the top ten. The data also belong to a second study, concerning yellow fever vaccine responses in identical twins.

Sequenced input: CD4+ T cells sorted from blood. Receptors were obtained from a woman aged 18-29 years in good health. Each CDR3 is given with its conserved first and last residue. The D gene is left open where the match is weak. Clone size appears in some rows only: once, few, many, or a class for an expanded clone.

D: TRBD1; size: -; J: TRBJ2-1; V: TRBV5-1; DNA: TGCGCCAGCAGCTTGGCCTCGGACAGGGCATTGAATGAGCAGTTCTTC; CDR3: CASSLASDRALNEQFF
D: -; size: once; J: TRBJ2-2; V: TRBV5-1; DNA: TGCGCCAGCAGCATACAGCAGGGGTACGCCGGGGAGCTGTTTTTT; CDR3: CASSIQQGYAGELFF
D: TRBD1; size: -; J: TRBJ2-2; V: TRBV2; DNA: TGTGCCAGCAGTGCGGGACAGGCCTTTAACGGCGGGGAGCTGTTTTTT; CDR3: CASSAGQAFNGGELFF
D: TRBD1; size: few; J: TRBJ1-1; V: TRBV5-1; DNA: TGCGCCAGCAGCGGGGGACAGGACATGAACACTGAAGCTTTCTTT; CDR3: CASSGGQDMNTEAFF
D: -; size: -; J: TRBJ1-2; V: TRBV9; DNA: TGTGCCAGCAGCGTAGTCCCTGGGGGGGGCGTCTATGGCTACACCTTC; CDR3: CASSVVPGGGVYGYTF
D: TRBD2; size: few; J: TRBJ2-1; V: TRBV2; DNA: TGTGCCAGCAGTGAAGAGGCTAGCGGATACAATGAGCAGTTCTTC; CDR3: CASSEEASGYNEQFF
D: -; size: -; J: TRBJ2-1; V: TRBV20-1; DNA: TGCAGTGCTAGAGTACCCCACAATGAGCAGTTCTTC; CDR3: CSARVPHNEQFF
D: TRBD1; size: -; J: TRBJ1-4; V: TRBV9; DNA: TGTGCCAGCAGCCCCAGACAGGGGGTAGGTGCTAATGAAAAACTGTTTTTT; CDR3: CASSPRQGVGANEKLFF
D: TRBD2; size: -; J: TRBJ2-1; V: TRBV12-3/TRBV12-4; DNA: TGTGCCAGCAGCCCCAAGACTAGCGGGAGGTGGGGTGAGCAGTTCTTC; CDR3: CASSPKTSGRWGEQFF
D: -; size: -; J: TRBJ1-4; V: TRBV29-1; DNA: TGCAGCGTTGAACGTCCGGGGTTGGGTGAAAAACTGTTTTTT; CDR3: CSVERPGLGEKLFF
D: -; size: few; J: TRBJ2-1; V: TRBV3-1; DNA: TGTGCCAGCAGCCAAGATCAAAAAGGCAATGAGCAGTTCTTC; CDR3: CASSQDQKGNEQFF
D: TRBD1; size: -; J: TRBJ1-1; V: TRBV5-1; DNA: TGCGCCAGCAGCTTATCGACAGGGCCGAACACTGAAGCTTTCTTT; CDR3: CASSLSTGPNTEAFF
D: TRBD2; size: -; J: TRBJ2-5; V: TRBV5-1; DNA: TGCGCCAGCAGCTCGGGGGGGACTTCGAAAGAGACCCAGTACTTC; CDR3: CASSSGGTSKETQYF
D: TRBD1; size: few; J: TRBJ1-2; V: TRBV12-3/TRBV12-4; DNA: TGTGCCAGCAGTCACCGGGACAGGGTATTTTCAGGCTACACCTTC; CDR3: CASSHRDRVFSGYTF
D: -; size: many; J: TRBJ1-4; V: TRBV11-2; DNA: TGTGCCAGCAGCTTATCGACAGGTCCTGAAAAACTGTTTTTT; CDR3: CASSLSTGPEKLFF
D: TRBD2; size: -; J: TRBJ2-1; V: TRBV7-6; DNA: TGTGCCAGCAGCTTAGTCGGGCTAGCGGGAGGCTATCTTTACAATGAGCAGTTCTTC; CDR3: CASSLVGLAGGYLYNEQFF
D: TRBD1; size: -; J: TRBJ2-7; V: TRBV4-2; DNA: TGTGCCAGCAGCCAAGACCCGACAGGGGCCTTTCGGGAGCAGTACTTC; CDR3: CASSQDPTGAFREQYF